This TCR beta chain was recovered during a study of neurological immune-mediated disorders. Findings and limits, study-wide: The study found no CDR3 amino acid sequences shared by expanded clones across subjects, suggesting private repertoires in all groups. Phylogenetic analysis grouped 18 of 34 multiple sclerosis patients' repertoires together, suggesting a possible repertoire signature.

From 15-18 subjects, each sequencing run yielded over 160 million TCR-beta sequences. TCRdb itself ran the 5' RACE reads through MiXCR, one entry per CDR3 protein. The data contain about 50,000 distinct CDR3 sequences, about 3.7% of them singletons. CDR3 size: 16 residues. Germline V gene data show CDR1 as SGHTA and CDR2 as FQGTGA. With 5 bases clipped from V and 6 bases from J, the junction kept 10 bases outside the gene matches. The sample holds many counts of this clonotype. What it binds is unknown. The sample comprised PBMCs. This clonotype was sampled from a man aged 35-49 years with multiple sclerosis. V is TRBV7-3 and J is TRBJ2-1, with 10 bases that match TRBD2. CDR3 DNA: TGTGCCAGCAGCCCCTTAGCGGGGGGCACCATCAATGAGCAGTTCTTC. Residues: CASSPLAGGTINEQFF.